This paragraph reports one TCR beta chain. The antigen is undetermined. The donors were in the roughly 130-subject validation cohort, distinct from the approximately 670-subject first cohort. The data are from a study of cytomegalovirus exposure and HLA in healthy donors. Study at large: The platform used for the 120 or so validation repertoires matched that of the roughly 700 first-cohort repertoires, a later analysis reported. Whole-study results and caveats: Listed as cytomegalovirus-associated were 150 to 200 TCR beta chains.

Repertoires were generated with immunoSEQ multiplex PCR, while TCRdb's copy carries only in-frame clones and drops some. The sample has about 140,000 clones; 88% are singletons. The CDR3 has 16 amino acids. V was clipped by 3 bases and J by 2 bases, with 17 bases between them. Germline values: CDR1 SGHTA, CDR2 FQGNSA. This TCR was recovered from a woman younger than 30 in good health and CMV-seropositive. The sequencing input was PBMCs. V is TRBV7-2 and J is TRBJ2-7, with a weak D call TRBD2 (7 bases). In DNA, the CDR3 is TGTGCCAGCAGCTTGGGGGCGGGGCGGGGGACCTACGAGCAGTACTTC. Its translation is CASSLGAGRGTYEQYF.